Below, 14 T cell receptor beta chains from the same sample are listed, as sequenced in a study of Tregs in tolerant kidney transplant recipients (dated by TCRdb to the late 2010s). The method behind the library was the immunoSEQ multiplex PCR assay. Imported from immuneACCESS, the table was reduced by TCRdb to in-frame sequences with V and J called. These copies leave out some clones; in studies compared against another copy, an unresolved V gene accounts for under half, and the cause of the remainder is not known. The sample's own table lists under 55,000 clones. In total, the top ten clones hold about 0.83% of the sample. The time point tag for this specimen amounts to: blood sample drawn before combined kidney and bone marrow transplant. The sequencing here drew on CD4+ T cells from blood, taken before the transplant. Every receptor here comes from a human donor who received a combined kidney and bone marrow transplant.

To note about this clone: The CDR3 end is not reached by the read, which stops 3 residues before it; the germline J gene fills it in. V is TRBV11-3 and J is TRBJ1-3; D is unresolved. Per germline, CDR1 SGHNT and CDR2 YENEEA. V dropped 5 bases and J dropped 5 bases, with 13 bases sitting between them. There are 14 residues in the CDR3. The sequenced CDR3 bases are TGTGCCAGCAGCCTGGACTTCCCTAGAAACACC. Protein: CASSLDFPRNT. The CDR3 reads in full as CASSLDFPRNTIYF.

The covered CDR3 bases are TGTGCCAGCCCGGCAGGGGGTACG. Protein: CASPAGGT. The CDR3 in full is CASPAGGTQYF. The chain links TRBV18 to TRBJ2-3; TRBD1 matches at 7 bases. Coverage ceases 3 residues before the CDR3 finishes, and the germline J gene fills in the end. There are 11 residues in the CDR3. Trimming removed 8 bases from V and 8 bases from J; junction bases left unmatched: 4. Germline V lookup: CDR1 KGHSH, CDR2 LQKENI.

Concerning this clone itself: The DNA ends 3 residues before the CDR3 does, and the rest of the CDR3 is filled in from the germline J gene. The chain recombines TRBV29-1 with TRBJ2-7; 8 bases line up with TRBD1. Germline V gene data show CDR1 as SQVTM and CDR2 as ANQGSEA. The trim removed 6 bases at V and 6 bases at J, leaving 4 bases unmatched. The CDR3 covers 11 residues. The CDR3 is CSVGQAGEQYF. The DNA read from the CDR3 is TGCAGCGTGGGACAGGCCGGCGAG.

A remark on this clone: The read ends 3 residues early relative to the CDR3; the germline J gene fills the gap. The rearrangement links TRBV7-2 to TRBJ1-1, with D possibly matching TRBD1 (6 bases). The germline V gene has CDR1 SGHTA and CDR2 FQGNSA. The CDR3 has 14 residues. The V end was cut by 5 bases, the J end by 0 bases, with 10 bases between. This CDR3 reads CASSPRGVNTEAFF. The CDR3 bases that were read are TGTGCCAGCAGCCCCAGGGGAGTGAACACTGAA.

This chain's CDR3 is CASSVSGGGIGELFF. The DNA read from the CDR3 is TGTGCCAGCAGCGTTAGCGGGGGGGGGATCGGGGAG. The V call is TRBV5-4, the J call TRBJ2-2; 11 positions match TRBD2. The sequenced fragment ends 3 residues before the CDR3 boundary, so the rest is inferred from the germline J gene. With V trimmed by 4 bases and J by 7 bases, 6 bases remained unmatched. CDR1 is SGHNT, CDR2 YYREEE, per germline (reference sequence). This CDR3 spans 15 amino acids.

Comments on this clone: Coverage ceases 3 residues before the CDR3 finishes, and the germline J gene fills in the end. The rearrangement links TRBV7-9 to TRBJ1-5; TRBD1 matches at 9 bases. CDR3 length: 15 amino acids. J gave up 4 bases and V 4 bases, and 5 bases lay outside the gene matches. Germline CDR1 is SEHNR and CDR2 is FQNEAQ (reference sequence). The CDR3 sequence: CASSSTGTGNQPQHF. Incomplete CDR3 DNA: TGTGCCAGCAGCTCGACCGGGACAGGGAATCAGCCC.

Comment on this clone: The read comes to an end 3 residues before the CDR3 does, leaving the germline J gene to fill in the end. The chain couples TRBV19 to TRBJ1-2; D possibly corresponds to TRBD1 (5 bases). V was trimmed by 4 bases and J by 4 bases, leaving 13 bases between them. The CDR3 has 14 amino acids. Germline CDR1 and CDR2: LNHDA and SQIVND (reference sequence). CDR3 bases read: TGTGCCAGTAGTACCAGGTCGGGGGGCTATGGC. This codes for CASSTRSGGYG. In full, the CDR3 is CASSTRSGGYGYTF.

Comments on this clone: The missing CDR3 end, 3 residues past where the read stops, is filled in from the germline J gene. The V gene is TRBV19, the J gene TRBJ1-5, with 7 nucleotides matching TRBD1. Germline V gene lookup returns CDR1 LNHDA and CDR2 SQIVND (reference sequence). J lost 2 bases, V lost 3 bases, and 10 bases had no gene match. The CDR3 length is 17 residues. The sequenced part of the CDR3 DNA is TGTGCCAGTAGTATCCTCCGACAGGGCGTGGGCAATCAGCCC. Its translation: CASSILRQGVGNQP. From start to end, the CDR3 is CASSILRQGVGNQPQHF.

In the case of this clone: The CDR3 end falls 3 residues outside the read, so it is completed with the germline J gene. The chain combines TRBV10-1 with TRBJ2-2; 7 bases agree with TRBD1. Germline values: CDR1 WNHNN, CDR2 SYGVQD (reference sequence). The CDR3 loop spans 14 amino acids. V lost 7 bases and J lost 2; bases outside the gene matches: 4. Partial CDR3 DNA: TGCGCCAGCACCCGGGACAGCAACACCGGGGAG. Translated, it gives CASTRDSNTGE. The whole CDR3 sequence is CASTRDSNTGELFF.

Worth noting for this clone: Coverage ceases 3 residues before the CDR3 finishes, and the germline J gene fills in the end. The chain links TRBV20-1 to TRBJ1-4, with D perhaps matching TRBD1 (5 bases). Germline values: CDR1 DFQATT, CDR2 SNEGSKA (reference sequence). V lost 3 bases and J 7 bases, leaving 12 bases between the germline ends. This CDR3 comprises 13 residues. CDR3 sequence: CSASRSGGEKLFF. Incomplete CDR3 DNA: TGCAGTGCTAGTCGTTCCGGGGGTGAAAAA.

This CDR3 reads CASSITRDLRPQHF. The sequenced part of the CDR3 DNA is TGTGCCAGTAGTATCACCAGAGACTTACGGCCC. The chain has TRBV19 and TRBJ1-5; D not resolved. The DNA ends 3 residues before the CDR3 does, and the rest of the CDR3 is filled in from the germline J gene. The CDR3 covers 14 residues. CDR1 is LNHDA, CDR2 SQIVND, per germline (reference sequence). V was clipped by 3 bases and J by 9 bases, with 15 bases between them.

Of note for this clone: The read ends 3 residues early relative to the CDR3; the germline J gene fills the gap. The chain is built from TRBV4-1 and TRBJ2-2; D may be TRBD2 (6 bases). V was shortened by 3 bases and J by 6 bases, with 17 bases between the two germline ends. CDR3 size: 16 residues. CDR1 and CDR2 (germline): MGHRA, YSYEKL. The CDR3 here is CASSHSGGKAPGELFF. The sequenced part of the CDR3 DNA is TGCGCCAGCAGCCACTCGGGCGGGAAGGCACCCGGGGAG.

Details on this clone: The CDR3 goes on 3 residues after the read ends, and that part is filled in from the germline J gene. This sequence joins TRBV7-9 and TRBJ2-3; a weak D match, TRBD2 (6 bases). Per germline, CDR1 SEHNR and CDR2 FQNEAQ (reference sequence). V was clipped by 4 bases and J by 2 bases, with 13 bases between them. The CDR3 consists of 15 residues. CDR3 sequence reads: CASSSRLGTTDTQYF. The part of the CDR3 DNA that was read is TGTGCCAGCAGCTCCCGACTAGGTACCACAGATACG. The full variable domain, in which reference TRBV7-9 and TRBJ2-3 provide the parts outside the CDR3, is DTGVSQNPRHKITKRGQNVTFRCDPISEHNRLYWYRQTLGQGPEFLTYFQNEAQLEKSRLLSDRFSAERPKGSFSTLEIQRTEQGDSAMYLCASSSRLGTTDTQYFGPGTRLTVL.

Incomplete CDR3 DNA: TGTGCCAGCTCCCCGGGACTAGCGGACCTGACACCG. Protein: CASSPGLADLTP. The complete CDR3 reads CASSPGLADLTPQYF. This rearrangement joins TRBV18 to TRBJ2-3; 11 positions agree with TRBD2. The CDR3 is cut off 3 residues early in the read; its end comes from the germline J gene. The germline gives CDR1 KGHSH, CDR2 LQKENI. The CDR3 extends over 15 amino acids.